These 4 T cell receptor beta chains originate from one sample sequenced in a study of human T cells and chemical hapten exposure. Stated time point: patch test 2, 6 weeks after DPC sensitization. Stated treatment: therapeutic diphenylcyclopropenone sensitization with weekly scalp DPC. Via MiXCR, TCRdb re-called the RACE reads, giving one row per CDR3 protein. This sample has around 82,000 distinct CDR3 sequences, with about 6.3% found just once. Sequences were derived from whole blood, sampled in connection with sensitization to the hapten diphenylcyclopropenone (DPC). All receptors come from a woman in her twenties or thirties with alopecia areata. Some clones in this sample may be carry-over from other donors' samples.

This clonotype was seen many times. The junction departs from the called germline gene at one end, perhaps through a read error. The chain carries TRBV6-5 and TRBJ2-7; 9 nucleotides align to TRBD1. CDR1 is MNHEY, CDR2 SVGAGI, per germline. The CDR3 is made up of 12 amino acids. The DNA for the CDR3 is TGTGCCAGCAGTCCGGGACAGGGTATAACCCACTTC. Translation: CASSPGQGITHF.

Many counts were recorded for this clonotype. The chain employs TRBV10-3 and TRBJ2-2; TRBD1 aligns across 10 bases. Per the germline V gene, CDR1 is ENHRY and CDR2 is SYGVKD. The CDR3 contains 21 residues. Trimming removed 6 bases from V and 1 base from J; junction bases left unmatched: 20. For the CDR3, the DNA is TGTGCCATCAGGGCCGGGCCGGGGACAGGGGCCCCCCATGAGAACACCGGGGAGCTGTTTTTT. Protein: CAIRAGPGTGAPHENTGELFF.

This clonotype was seen ten or more times. This rearrangement joins TRBV6-1 to TRBJ1-1, with 8 bases that match TRBD1. The CDR3 is 17 residues long. The V gene end was trimmed by 3 bases and the J gene end by 1 base; junction bases not matched to a gene: 10. Germline lookup yields CDR1 MNHNS and CDR2 SASEGT. The CDR3 protein is CASSDPYLTGENTEAFF. The DNA of the CDR3 is TGTGCCAGCAGTGACCCCTACTTGACAGGGGAGAACACTGAAGCTTTCTTT.

This clonotype was observed at least ten times. This chain connects TRBV2 to TRBJ1-5; 8 bases map to TRBD1. The CDR3 is 16 amino acids. J was trimmed by 6 bases and V by 7 bases; bases with no gene match: 14. CDR1 is SNHLY, CDR2 FYNNEI, per germline. The CDR3 spells CASTFGAGGFVQPQHF. DNA of the CDR3: TGTGCCAGCACCTTCGGGGCAGGGGGCTTTGTTCAGCCCCAGCATTTT.